Following are 14 T cell receptor beta chains from one sample sequenced in a study of identical twins. MiXCR, run by TCRdb on the 5' RACE reads, gives a single entry per CDR3 protein. The table has 460,000 or so distinct CDR3 sequences, 12% to 15% seen once. These data also featured in a second study, about yellow fever vaccine responses in identical twins.

Sequencing was done on a sample of CD4+ T cells sorted from blood. These TCRs come from a woman younger than 30 in good health.

This sequence joins TRBV4-1 and TRBJ2-5; D ambiguous. This CDR3 comprises 14 residues. The germline V and J ends were trimmed by 2 bases and 5 bases, with 12 bases remaining between them. CDR1 is MGHRA, CDR2 YSYEKL, per germline. CDR3 bases: TGCGCCAGCAGCCAAATTCTCTCAGTGGAGACCCAGTACTTC. It codes for CASSQILSVETQYF.

This clonotype has more than one count but fewer than ten. The CDR3 sequence is CASSQDIGDRKQFF. In DNA, the CDR3 is TGCGCCAGCAGCCAAGACATTGGGGATCGGAAGCAGTTCTTC. The chain combines TRBV4-3 with TRBJ2-1; D remains unclear. Trimming cost V 0 bases and J 11 bases, with 14 bases left between them. The CDR3 has 14 residues. From germline, CDR1 is LGHNA and CDR2 YSLEER.

In this sample, this clonotype turned up a few times. The rearrangement joins TRBV29-1 to TRBJ1-1; D unresolved. The germline V gene encodes CDR1 SQVTM and CDR2 ANQGSEA. The length of the CDR3 is 11 residues. V was pared by 7 bases and J by 8 bases, with 14 bases between. The CDR3 DNA sequence: TGCAGCGCTGGGTGGACGGTAGAAGCTTTCTTT. This translates into CSAGWTVEAFF.

This clonotype was counted only a few times. The chain couples TRBV4-1 to TRBJ2-4; TRBD1 matches 7 bases. The CDR3 totals 20 residues. Per germline, CDR1 MGHRA and CDR2 YSYEKL. V lost 1 base, J lost 0 bases, and 15 bases stayed unmatched. The CDR3 loop is CASSQVPGQKVNVAKNIQYF. The CDR3 DNA reads as TGCGCCAGCAGCCAAGTTCCGGGACAGAAAGTAAACGTAGCCAAAAACATTCAGTACTTC.

This clonotype was recorded a few times. This sequence joins TRBV5-1 and TRBJ2-3; 12 bases are a match to TRBD2. The ends lost 4 bases at V and 4 bases at J; junction bases unmatched: 7. The germline V gene has CDR1 SGHRS and CDR2 YFSETQ. The CDR3 has 16 amino acids. Written as DNA, the CDR3 is TGCGCCAGCAGCATCGGACTAGCGGGGATCGCAGATACGCAGTATTTT. Its translation is CASSIGLAGIADTQYF.

This clonotype was counted a few times. This rearrangement joins TRBV20-1 to TRBJ2-7; 13 bases fit TRBD2. Germline CDR1 DFQATT, CDR2 SNEGSKA (reference sequence). CDR3 size: 15 residues. V was clipped by 6 bases and J by 6 bases; unmatched bases: 11. The CDR3 region is CSAKGLAGPLIEQYF. The DNA for the CDR3 is TGCAGTGCCAAGGGACTAGCGGGGCCTTTGATCGAGCAGTACTTC.

This clonotype came up a few times. The chain combines TRBV27 with TRBJ2-1, with D tentatively TRBD1 (5 bases). Germline V gene sequence: CDR1 MNHEY, CDR2 SMNVEV (reference sequence). The CDR3 has 14 amino acids. V was clipped by 5 bases and J by 8 bases, with 16 bases between them. In DNA, the CDR3 is TGTGCCAGCAGTCCACCTAGGGGTCGGGATGAGCAGTTCTTC. Protein sequence: CASSPPRGRDEQFF.

The gene calls are TRBV28 and TRBJ2-7, with D perhaps TRBD2 (6 bases). This CDR3 is built from 13 residues. The V gene's germline CDR1 is MDHEN and CDR2 SYDVKM. Trimming removed 6 bases from V and 3 bases from J, with 12 bases in between. Written as DNA, the CDR3 is TGTGCCAGCAGCCCCGGGACTCTCTACGAGCAGTACTTC. As protein: CASSPGTLYEQYF. The full variable domain, in which reference TRBV28 and TRBJ2-7 provide the parts outside the CDR3, is DVKVTQSSRYLVKRTGEKVFLECVQDMDHENMFWYRQDPGLGLRLIYFSYDVKMKEKGDIPEGYSVSREKKERFSLILESASTNQTSMYLCASSPGTLYEQYFGPGTRLTVT.

This clonotype was seen ten or more times. The chain uses TRBV20-1 and TRBJ2-5; D may be TRBD2 (6 bases). The germline CDR1 and CDR2 sequences are DFQATT and SNEGSKA (reference sequence). The CDR3 length is 14 residues. Trimming shortened V by 8 bases and J by 5 bases, and 21 bases separated the two germline ends. The DNA of the CDR3 is TGCAGTAAAATGGGACTCCTGGTTGGGGAGACCCAGTACTTC. Protein product: CSKMGLLVGETQYF.

This clonotype was found a few times. This chain links TRBV6-1 with TRBJ1-3; D is ambiguous. The germline V gene has CDR1 MNHNS and CDR2 SASEGT. The CDR3 spans 14 residues. V was trimmed by 7 bases and J by 0 bases, leaving 10 bases between them. This CDR3 is CASKTRFSGNTIYF. In DNA, the CDR3 is TGTGCCAGCAAGACCAGATTCTCTGGAAACACCATATATTTT.

The table lists this clonotype with a few counts. V and J are TRBV4-2 and TRBJ2-3; D is uncertain. The CDR3 is made up of 14 amino acids. V was pared by 1 base and J by 2 bases, with 7 bases between. The germline gives CDR1 LGHNA, CDR2 YNFKEQ. DNA of the CDR3: TGTGCCAGCAGCCAAGGGCTCCTCACAGATACGCAGTATTTT. Its translation is CASSQGLLTDTQYF.

V and J are TRBV10-3 and TRBJ2-5; D is unresolved. CDR1 ENHRY and CDR2 SYGVKD come from the germline V gene. This CDR3 has 12 residues. Trimming removed 4 bases at V and 3 bases at J, with 6 bases between. The chain's CDR3 is CAISGPEETQYF. DNA for the CDR3: TGTGCCATCAGTGGGCCGGAAGAGACCCAGTACTTC.

This clonotype was found a few times. For the CDR3, the DNA is TGTGCCATCAGCGCGGGACGGCCCCGAGAGACCCAGTACTTC. This translates into CAISAGRPRETQYF. This rearrangement joins TRBV10-3 to TRBJ2-5; TRBD2 might be the D (6 bases). V was cut by 6 bases and J by 4 bases, with 15 bases left in between. The CDR3 is made up of 14 amino acids. Germline loops: CDR1 ENHRY, CDR2 SYGVKD.

This clonotype was seen repeatedly, ten times or more. CDR3 sequence (DNA): TGTGCCAGCAGTTTTAAGGCCAGCACAGGACCCTCCTACGAGCAGTACTTC. It specifies CASSFKASTGPSYEQYF. The genes are TRBV12-3 or TRBV12-4 and TRBJ2-7; D perhaps matches TRBD1 (5 bases). Between the trimmed V and J ends, which lost 3 bases and 0 bases, there was a span of 18 bases. This CDR3 region has 17 residues.